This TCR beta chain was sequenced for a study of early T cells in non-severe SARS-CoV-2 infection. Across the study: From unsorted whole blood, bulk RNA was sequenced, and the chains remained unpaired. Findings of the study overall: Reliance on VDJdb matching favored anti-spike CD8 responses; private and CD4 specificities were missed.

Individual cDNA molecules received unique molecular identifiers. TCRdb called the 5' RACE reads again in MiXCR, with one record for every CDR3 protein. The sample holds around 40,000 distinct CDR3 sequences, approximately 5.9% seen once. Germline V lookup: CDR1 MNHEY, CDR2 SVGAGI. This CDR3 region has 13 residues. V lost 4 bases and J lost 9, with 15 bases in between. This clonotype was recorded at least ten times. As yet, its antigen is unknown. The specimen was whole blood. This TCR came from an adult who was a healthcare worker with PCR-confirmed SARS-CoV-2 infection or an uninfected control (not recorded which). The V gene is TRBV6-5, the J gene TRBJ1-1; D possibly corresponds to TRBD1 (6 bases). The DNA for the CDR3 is TGTGCCAGCAGTTCCCTTGGGCGGGGGCAAGCTTTCTTT. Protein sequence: CASSSLGRGQAFF.